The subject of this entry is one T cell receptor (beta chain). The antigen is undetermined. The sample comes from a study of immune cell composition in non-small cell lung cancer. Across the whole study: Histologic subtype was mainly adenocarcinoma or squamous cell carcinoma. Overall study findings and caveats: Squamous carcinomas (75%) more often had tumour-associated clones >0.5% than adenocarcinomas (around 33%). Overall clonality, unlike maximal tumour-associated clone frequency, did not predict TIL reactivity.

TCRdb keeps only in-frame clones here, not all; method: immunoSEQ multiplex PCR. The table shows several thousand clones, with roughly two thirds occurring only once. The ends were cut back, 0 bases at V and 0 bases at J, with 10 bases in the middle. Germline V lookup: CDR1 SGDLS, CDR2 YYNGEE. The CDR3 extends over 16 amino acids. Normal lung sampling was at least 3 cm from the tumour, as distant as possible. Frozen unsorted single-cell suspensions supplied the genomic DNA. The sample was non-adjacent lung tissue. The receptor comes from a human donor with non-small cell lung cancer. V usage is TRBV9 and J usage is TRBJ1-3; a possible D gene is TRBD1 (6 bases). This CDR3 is CASSVASQGSGNTIYF. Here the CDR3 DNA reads TGTGCCAGCAGCGTAGCCTCACAGGGCTCTGGAAACACCATATATTTT.